One and the same sample provided the 14 T cell receptor beta chains below, sequenced in a study of cytomegalovirus exposure and HLA in healthy donors. PCR amplification relied on 60 Vbeta primers (plus 13 Jbeta primers). This table comes from immunoSEQ multiplex PCR, and its TCRdb copy is limited to in-frame clones, with some not included. Of around 130,000 clones listed, about 80% were seen once; the top ten hold around 3%. Sequencing was carried out using PBMCs. These receptors all come from a boy aged 2 to 10 in good health and CMV-seronegative.

The rearrangement uses TRBV21-1 and TRBJ1-5. TRBV21-1 is marked as a pseudogene. The CDR3 has 14 residues. For the CDR3, the DNA is TGTGCCAGCAGCAGTTACGGGGCGGGATGGCCCCAGCATTTT. Protein product: CASSSYGAGWPQHF.

CDR3: CASSLVASGGIGQYF. The CDR3 DNA is TGTGCCAGCAGCTTGGTCGCTAGCGGGGGCATAGGGCAGTATTTT. This chain connects TRBV5-4 to TRBJ2-3, with 10 nucleotides matching TRBD2. Germline values: CDR1 SGHNT, CDR2 YYREEE (reference sequence). The CDR3 is 15 residues long. With V trimmed by 0 bases and J by 11 bases, 9 bases remained unmatched. Looking up the rest from reference TRBV5-4 and TRBJ2-3 gives the full variable domain: ETGVTQSPTHLIKTRGQQVTLRCSSQSGHNTVSWYQQALGQGPQFIFQYYREEENGRGNFPPRFSGLQFPNYSSELNVNALELDDSALYLCASSLVASGGIGQYFGPGTRLTVL.

The rearrangement uses TRBV4-3 and TRBJ2-3, with 9 nucleotides matching TRBD1. Looked up from germline, CDR1 is LGHNA and CDR2 is YSLEER. The CDR3 covers 17 residues. The J segment lost 0 bases and the V segment lost 0 bases, leaving 4 bases of the junction unmatched. CDR3 sequence reads: CASSQDNRGHSTDTQYF. The CDR3, as DNA: TGCGCCAGCAGCCAAGATAACAGGGGGCATAGCACAGATACGCAGTATTTT.

This clone was found a few times. The J gene is TRBJ2-1, the V gene TRBV25-1; the match to TRBD1 covers 8 bases. The J segment lost 5 bases and the V segment lost 5 bases, leaving 17 bases of the junction unmatched. Germline CDR1 is MGHDK and CDR2 is SYGVNS. The CDR3 contains 18 residues. As DNA, the CDR3 is TGTGCCAGCAGTTTGCTGGACAGGGTGTTCGGAACTGACAATGAGCAGTTCTTC. Translation: CASSLLDRVFGTDNEQFF.

The chain combines TRBV5-1 with TRBJ2-5; the D is unclear. The ends were cut back, 0 bases at V and 5 bases at J, with 11 bases in the middle. The CDR3 runs to 14 residues. Germline-derived CDR1 and CDR2 are SGHRS and YFSETQ. This chain's CDR3 is CASSLEPGLETQYF. The CDR3 DNA is TGCGCCAGCAGCTTGGAGCCCGGGTTGGAGACCCAGTACTTC.

The chain carries TRBV4-2 and TRBJ1-1; D remains ambiguous. Trimming stripped 5 bases from V and 11 bases from J, with 18 bases between. The germline CDR1 and CDR2 sequences are LGHNA and YNFKEQ. The CDR3 contains 13 residues. The CDR3 region has the DNA TGTGCCAGCAGCAATCAAAAGTCTTACGAGGCTTTCTTT. This encodes CASSNQKSYEAFF.

The chain employs TRBV29-1 and TRBJ1-2, with D possibly TRBD1 on 5 matching bases. CDR1 and CDR2 from the germline V gene are SQVTM and ANQGSEA. With 7 bases removed from V and 8 bases from J, the gap between germline ends came to 14 bases. This CDR3 comprises 11 residues. The CDR3 here is CSAGTGGGYTF. In DNA form, the CDR3 reads TGCAGCGCCGGGACTGGTGGAGGCTACACCTTC.

The V gene is TRBV7-6, the J gene TRBJ2-5; 7 nucleotides line up with TRBD1. Germline V gene sequence: CDR1 SGHVS, CDR2 FNYEAQ. This CDR3 is 13 amino acids long. J was trimmed by 5 bases and V by 5 bases; bases with no gene match: 5. In DNA form, the CDR3 reads TGTGCCAGCAGCCTCTACAGGGGTGAGACCCAGTACTTC. The encoded protein is CASSLYRGETQYF.

DNA of the CDR3: TGTGCCAGCAGCTTGGACGGGATGGACAAAAACATTCAGTACTTC. Amino acid sequence: CASSLDGMDKNIQYF. The V gene is TRBV5-4, the J gene TRBJ2-4; tentatively, D is TRBD2 (5 bases). Trimming pared 0 bases from V and 3 bases from J, leaving 10 bases between. Germline V gives CDR1 SGHNT, CDR2 YYREEE (reference sequence). The CDR3 spans 15 residues.

This sequence joins TRBV4-1 and TRBJ2-1; 14 bases fit TRBD2. Trimming took 4 bases from V and 8 from J; bases not matched to a gene: 7. Per the germline V gene, CDR1 is MGHRA and CDR2 is YSYEKL. The CDR3 loop spans 16 amino acids. The CDR3 DNA is TGCGCCAGCAGCCTCGGACTAGCGGGGGGCTATGATGAGCAGTTCTTC. This sequence encodes CASSLGLAGGYDEQFF.

As concerns this clone: Other DNA sequences within the sample encode an identical CDR3. This chain joins TRBV6-1 and TRBJ2-1; 9 bases are a match to TRBD2. V shed 3 bases, J shed 7 bases, and the junction held 4 bases outside the gene matches. Germline CDR1 and CDR2: MNHNS and SASEGT. The length of the CDR3 is 14 residues. CDR3 in DNA: TGTGCCAGCAGTGAGCTCGCGGGAGGGAATGAGCAGTTCTTC. Amino acids: CASSELAGGNEQFF.

V and J are TRBV6-1 and TRBJ2-1, with 8 bases aligning to TRBD2. V was pared by 1 base and J by 9 bases, with 8 bases of the junction left unmatched. The CDR3 extends over 15 amino acids. Germline assignment: CDR1 MNHNS and CDR2 SASEGT. This chain's CDR3 is CASSEVSGSVGEQFF. DNA for the CDR3: TGTGCCAGCAGTGAAGTAAGCGGGAGCGTAGGTGAGCAGTTCTTC.

The rearrangement links TRBV5-6 to TRBJ2-7, with D possibly TRBD2 on 6 matching bases. In germline, CDR1 is SGHDT, CDR2 YYEEEE. This CDR3 comprises 13 residues. Trimming removed 3 bases from V and 0 bases from J, with 7 bases in between. In DNA form, the CDR3 reads TGTGCCAGCAGCTCGGGGGACTCCTACGAGCAGTACTTC. It yields the protein CASSSGDSYEQYF.

V usage is TRBV5-1 and J usage is TRBJ2-5; 8 nucleotides match TRBD1. The germline V gene encodes CDR1 SGHRS and CDR2 YFSETQ. With 6 bases clipped from V and 5 bases from J, the junction kept 15 bases outside the gene matches. The CDR3 is 16 amino acids. The CDR3 is CASTTEGDRGRETQYF. The CDR3 region has the DNA TGCGCCAGCACCACCGAGGGCGACAGGGGTCGGGAGACCCAGTACTTC.